Below are 21 T cell receptor beta chains sequenced from a single sample in a study of cytomegalovirus exposure and HLA in healthy donors. The PCR used 60 Vbeta and 13 Jbeta primers. Sequencing used immunoSEQ multiplex PCR; TCRdb keeps in-frame clones, though not all of them. The sample has approximately 81,000 clones, 60% to 80% seen once. What was sequenced was PBMCs. Receptors originate from a woman between 45 and 65 years old in good health and CMV-seropositive.

The CDR3 coding sequence is TGTGCCAGCAGTGACTACAGAGATACGCAGTATTTT. The encoded protein is CASSDYRDTQYF. The rearrangement links TRBV6-4 to TRBJ2-3; no clear D gene. V was trimmed by 1 base and J by 5 bases, leaving 4 bases between them. The CDR3 spans 12 residues. In germline, CDR1 is MRHNA, CDR2 SNTAGT.

This chain connects TRBV4-2 to TRBJ1-4; maybe TRBD1 (6 bases). V lost 1 base to trimming and J lost 6 bases, with 12 bases between them. The CDR3 extends over 15 amino acids. Per the germline V gene, CDR1 is LGHNA and CDR2 is YNFKEQ. The CDR3 bases are TGTGCCAGCAGCCAAGGAGCGACAGGCGATGAAAAACTGTTTTTT. Translation: CASSQGATGDEKLFF.

The chain recombines TRBV7-8 with TRBJ2-2; a weak D match, TRBD2 (5 bases). Germline V lookup: CDR1 SGHVS, CDR2 FQNEAQ. The CDR3 contains 15 residues. V was clipped by 6 bases and J by 4 bases, with 15 bases between them. CDR3 nucleotide sequence: TGTGCCAGCAGGGAACGGCTAGCAGGCACCGGGGAGCTGTTTTTT. Amino acid sequence: CASRERLAGTGELFF.

The chain links TRBV4-2 to TRBJ2-5; 8 bases are shared with TRBD2. V trimming: 1 base; J trimming: 3 bases; junction bases outside the gene matches: 7. The CDR3 consists of 16 residues. Germline V gene sequence: CDR1 LGHNA, CDR2 YNFKEQ. CDR3 coding DNA: TGTGCCAGCAGCCAAGTAGGTGGTAGCGGGAAAGAGACCCAGTACTTC. This encodes CASSQVGGSGKETQYF.

The chain recombines TRBV11-2 with TRBJ2-2, with 13 bases matching TRBD2. V trimming: 5 bases; J trimming: 4 bases; junction bases outside the gene matches: 10. Germline V gives CDR1 SGHAT, CDR2 FQNNGV. This CDR3 is 18 amino acids long. The CDR3 loop reads CASSPGLAGPRGTGELFF. The DNA for the CDR3 is TGTGCCAGCAGCCCGGGACTAGCGGGACCTAGGGGCACCGGGGAGCTGTTTTTT.

J is TRBJ2-1 and V is TRBV11-2, with 7 bases fitting TRBD2. Unmatched junction bases numbered 5, after V lost 1 base and J lost 5 bases. CDR1 SGHAT and CDR2 FQNNGV come from the germline V gene. CDR3 length: 15 amino acids. In DNA form, the CDR3 reads TGTGCCAGCAGCTTAGTTCGCGGGAGACACAATGAGCAGTTCTTC. It is translated as CASSLVRGRHNEQFF.

This rearrangement joins TRBV15 to TRBJ2-1; maybe TRBD2 (6 bases). The germline CDR1 and CDR2 sequences are LNHNV and YYDKDF (reference sequence). The ends were cut back, 0 bases at V and 3 bases at J, with 21 bases in the middle. This CDR3 is 19 amino acids long. CDR3 in amino acids: CATSREAPGLGPYYNEQFF. CDR3 DNA: TGTGCCACCAGCAGAGAAGCCCCGGGACTCGGCCCTTACTACAATGAGCAGTTCTTC. Based on the CDR3 plus reference TRBV15 and TRBJ2-1, the full variable domain is DAMVIQNPRYQVTQFGKPVTLSCSQTLNHNVMYWYQQKSSQAPKLLFHYYDKDFNNEADTPDNFQSRRPNTSFCFLDIRSPGLGDTAMYLCATSREAPGLGPYYNEQFFGPGTRLTVL.

The chain is built from TRBV5-1 and TRBJ1-1; 7 positions agree with TRBD1. The CDR3 is made up of 15 amino acids. V shed 1 base, J shed 1 base, and the junction held 4 bases outside the gene matches. CDR1 and CDR2 from the germline V gene are SGHRS and YFSETQ. The CDR3 nucleotides read TGCGCCAGCAGCTTGATGACAGGGAGGAACACTGAAGCTTTCTTT. This gives the protein CASSLMTGRNTEAFF.

V is TRBV30 and J is TRBJ1-1; the D is unclear. Trimming took 2 bases from V and 0 from J, leaving 4 bases between them. Germline values: CDR1 GTSNPN, CDR2 SVGIG (reference sequence). The CDR3 contains 12 residues. The CDR3 DNA reads as TGTGCCTGGAGTTTCATGAACACTGAAGCTTTCTTT. Its translation: CAWSFMNTEAFF.

The rearrangement uses TRBV10-3 and TRBJ1-5, with 7 positions matching TRBD1. Germline CDR1 and CDR2: ENHRY and SYGVKD. The CDR3 runs to 13 residues. Trimming took 8 bases from V and 6 from J; bases not matched to a gene: 7. As DNA, the CDR3 is TGTGCCATCGGGGGACAGTCTCTTCAGCCCCAGCATTTT. This codes for CAIGGQSLQPQHF.

The CDR3 loop is CASSGLAGNTGELFF. The CDR3 nucleotides are TGTGCCAGCAGTGGACTAGCGGGCAACACCGGGGAGCTGTTTTTT. J is TRBJ2-2 and V is TRBV5-8, with 11 bases identical to TRBD2. J gave up 2 bases and V 5 bases, and 2 bases lay outside the gene matches. This CDR3 region has 15 residues. Germline values: CDR1 SGHTS, CDR2 YDEGEE.

The rearrangement links TRBV6-1 to TRBJ1-2; TRBD1 agrees at 7 bases. Trimming at V came to 8 bases and at J to 8 bases, leaving 11 bases not matched to a gene. CDR3 length: 13 amino acids. Germline V gene data show CDR1 as MNHNS and CDR2 as SASEGT. Here the CDR3 DNA reads TGTGCCAGCCTATTTTCAGGGGGGCTCGGCTACACCTTC. Its protein product is CASLFSGGLGYTF.

The chain employs TRBV6-5 and TRBJ2-7; TRBD2 agrees at 10 bases. Trimming removed 5 bases from V and 3 bases from J; junction bases left unmatched: 4. Germline lookup yields CDR1 MNHEY and CDR2 SVGAGI. The length of the CDR3 is 14 residues. For the CDR3, the DNA is TGTGCCAGCAGTCTATTAGCGGGAGGCTACGAGCAGTACTTC. Translation gives CASSLLAGGYEQYF.

V usage is TRBV27 and J usage is TRBJ2-5, with TRBD2 matching 8 bases. The CDR3 length is 14 residues. V was pared by 6 bases and J by 5 bases, with 8 bases of the junction left unmatched. Germline lookup yields CDR1 MNHEY and CDR2 SMNVEV (reference sequence). The CDR3 DNA is TGTGCCAGCAGGCTAGCGGGTGGAAGGGAGACCCAGTACTTC. It is translated as CASRLAGGRETQYF.

This chain joins TRBV6-5 and TRBJ1-1, with TRBD1 identical over 7 bases. The CDR3 sequence is 14 residues long. Germline CDR1 reads MNHEY; CDR2 reads SVGAGI. V was clipped by 7 bases and J by 6 bases; unmatched bases: 11. CDR3 sequence: CASTRDRAGPEAFF. CDR3 DNA: TGTGCCAGCACCAGAGACAGGGCCGGCCCTGAAGCTTTCTTT.

There are a few counts of this clone. The gene calls are TRBV15 and TRBJ2-7; 10 bases align to TRBD1. Germline V lookup: CDR1 LNHNV, CDR2 YYDKDF (reference sequence). This CDR3 spans 15 amino acids. V was pared by 4 bases and J by 2 bases, with 5 bases of the junction left unmatched. CDR3: CATSTGTGATYEQYF. The CDR3 nucleotides are TGTGCCACCAGCACCGGGACAGGGGCCACCTACGAGCAGTACTTC.

This chain uses TRBV4-1 with TRBJ2-7, with 9 bases matching TRBD1. J was trimmed by 3 bases and V by 3 bases; bases with no gene match: 9. This CDR3 comprises 16 residues. Looked up from germline, CDR1 is MGHRA and CDR2 is YSYEKL. Here the CDR3 DNA reads TGCGCCAGCAGCCACGGAAGAAGACAGGGGGGCTACGAGCAGTACTTC. Encoded protein: CASSHGRRQGGYEQYF.

The CDR3 DNA reads as TGTGCCAGCAGCCGAGCTCGGGAGAGCACAGATACGCAGTATTTT. Translating gives CASSRARESTDTQYF. The rearrangement links TRBV4-2 to TRBJ2-3, with a tentative D call TRBD2 (6 bases). Germline values: CDR1 LGHNA, CDR2 YNFKEQ. V was clipped by 4 bases and J by 0 bases, with 11 bases between them. The CDR3 has 15 residues.

This chain connects TRBV7-3 to TRBJ2-1; TRBD2 is a possible D gene (6 bases). The germline V gene encodes CDR1 SGHTA and CDR2 FQGTGA. The CDR3 totals 16 residues. Between the trimmed V and J ends, which lost 5 bases and 0 bases, there was a span of 14 bases. The CDR3 here is CASSPGGSLSYNEQFF. CDR3 DNA sequence: TGTGCCAGCAGCCCCGGGGGTTCCCTCTCCTACAATGAGCAGTTCTTC.

This chain uses TRBV5-8 with TRBJ1-5; D might be TRBD1 (6 bases). The length of the CDR3 is 15 residues. The V end was cut by 0 bases, the J end by 2 bases, with 9 bases between. Germline loops: CDR1 SGHTS, CDR2 YDEGEE. The DNA for the CDR3 is TGTGCCAGCAGCTTGGACAGGGCTGGCAATCAGCCCCAGCATTTT. Translation gives CASSLDRAGNQPQHF.

The V and J genes are TRBV10-3 and TRBJ2-1, with 7 bases fitting TRBD2. The trim removed 10 bases at V and 5 bases at J, leaving 14 bases unmatched. Germline V gene data show CDR1 as ENHRY and CDR2 as SYGVKD. The CDR3 has 15 residues. The DNA of the CDR3 is TGTGCCACCTGGAAGGGAGCGGGAACTGACAATGAGCAGTTCTTC. Amino acids: CATWKGAGTDNEQFF.